The 30 T cell receptor beta chains below all came from one sample that was sequenced in a study of blood T cell repertoires in COVID-19. The repertoire was sequenced with immunoSEQ multiplex PCR; TCRdb's copy has only in-frame clones and lacks some. The sample has about 160,000 clones; roughly 85% are singletons. Sequenced input: PBMCs or T cells enriched from blood (not recorded which). The receptors stem from a man in his fifties or sixties who had recovered from COVID-19.

This chain connects TRBV7-9 to TRBJ2-1; D not resolved. The CDR3 is 16 amino acids. V lost 6 bases, J lost 4 bases, and 19 bases lay in between. Germline CDR1 SEHNR, CDR2 FQNEAQ (reference sequence). The CDR3 spells CASSYGPLRRYNEQFF. DNA of the CDR3: TGTGCCAGCAGTTATGGCCCCCTTAGGAGATACAATGAGCAGTTCTTC.

The genes are TRBV7-9 and TRBJ1-2; no clear D gene. The CDR3 sequence is 14 residues long. Germline V gives CDR1 SEHNR, CDR2 FQNEAQ (reference sequence). The V and J ends lost 5 bases and 2 bases respectively, with 12 bases between them. CDR3 in amino acids: CASSPLGGNYGYTF. For the CDR3, the DNA is TGTGCCAGCAGCCCCCTGGGAGGGAACTATGGCTACACCTTC.

This chain connects TRBV5-1 to TRBJ2-5; possibly TRBD1 for D (5 bases). CDR1 SGHRS and CDR2 YFSETQ come from the germline V gene. The CDR3 spans 14 residues. Trimming removed 0 bases at V and 9 bases at J, with 15 bases between. CDR3 loop: CASSLAGRVRSQYF. In nucleotides, the CDR3 is TGCGCCAGCAGCTTGGCGGGCAGGGTCCGGTCCCAGTACTTC.

This clone was seen more than once but under ten times. The V gene is TRBV10-3, the J gene TRBJ1-5, with D uncertain. This CDR3 region has 13 residues. Germline loops: CDR1 ENHRY, CDR2 SYGVKD. V gave up 5 bases and J gave up 0 bases, with 5 bases separating them. The CDR3 spells CAISRDSNQPQHF. The CDR3 DNA reads TGTGCCATCAGTCGAGATAGCAATCAGCCCCAGCATTTT.

The rearrangement uses TRBV28 and TRBJ2-5; no clear D gene. The germline V gene encodes CDR1 MDHEN and CDR2 SYDVKM. This CDR3 spans 12 amino acids. Trimming removed 2 bases at V and 5 bases at J, with 6 bases between. Here the CDR3 reads CASSLKRETQYF. The DNA for the CDR3 is TGTGCCAGCAGTTTAAAGAGGGAGACCCAGTACTTC.

J is TRBJ1-1 and V is TRBV6-5; D perhaps matches TRBD1 (6 bases). CDR1 is MNHEY and CDR2 is SVGAGI in the germline V gene. Trimming left V 8 bases short and J 0 bases short, with 10 bases between. CDR3 length: 13 residues. DNA for the CDR3: TGTGCCAGCCCGGGACATTTGAACACTGAAGCTTTCTTT. Translation gives CASPGHLNTEAFF.

The V gene is TRBV27, the J gene TRBJ2-2; maybe TRBD2 (6 bases). The CDR3 length is 16 residues. Per the germline V gene, CDR1 is MNHEY and CDR2 is SMNVEV (reference sequence). Trimming left V 4 bases short and J 3 bases short, with 15 bases between. CDR3 DNA sequence: TGTGCCAGCAGTTCTCTCGGGGGTCCGGACACCGGGGAGCTGTTTTTT. Protein: CASSSLGGPDTGELFF.

The CDR3 here is CASSPTTGVLTF. As DNA, the CDR3 is TGTGCCAGCAGTCCTACGACAGGCGTCCTGACTTTC. The chain carries TRBV7-9 and TRBJ2-6, with a tentative D call TRBD1 (6 bases). This CDR3 is built from 12 residues. CDR1 and CDR2 (germline): SEHNR, FQNEAQ (reference sequence). V was trimmed by 6 bases and J by 12 bases, leaving 12 bases between them.

V usage is TRBV6-5 and J usage is TRBJ2-1; the match to TRBD1 covers 7 bases. CDR1 and CDR2 (germline): MNHEY, SVGAGI. This CDR3 spans 15 amino acids. V dropped 2 bases and J dropped 4; count of bases not matched to a gene: 5. The CDR3, as DNA: TGTGCCAGCAGTTACGTGGGACAGAGATACAATGAGCAGTTCTTC. The encoded protein is CASSYVGQRYNEQFF.

Only one count was recorded for this clone. V usage is TRBV29-1 and J usage is TRBJ1-2; the match to TRBD1 covers 7 bases. J was trimmed by 5 bases and V by 5 bases; bases with no gene match: 8. Germline V CDR1 and CDR2: SQVTM, ANQGSEA. This CDR3 contains 13 residues. CDR3 nucleotides: TGCAGCGTTTGGACAGGCGCCAAATATGGCTACACCTTC. Its translation: CSVWTGAKYGYTF.

This clone was seen only once. The chain uses TRBV10-3 and TRBJ2-5; 10 bases line up with TRBD1. Germline assignment: CDR1 ENHRY and CDR2 SYGVKD. Trimming took 4 bases from V and 4 from J; bases not matched to a gene: 3. This CDR3 spans 14 amino acids. The CDR3 sequence: CAISGGQGRETQYF. The CDR3 DNA sequence: TGTGCCATCAGTGGGGGACAGGGGCGAGAGACCCAGTACTTC.

This chain connects TRBV5-5 to TRBJ2-2; TRBD2 matches 11 bases. CDR3 length: 16 residues. After removal of 4 bases from V and 7 bases from J, the junction contained 9 bases not matched to a gene. Looked up from germline, CDR1 is SGHKS and CDR2 is YYEKEE (reference sequence). The CDR3 region has the DNA TGTGCCAGCAGCGCCCGTCTAGCGGGGGGCCTCGGGGAGCTGTTTTTT. Its translation: CASSARLAGGLGELFF.

The rearrangement uses TRBV18 and TRBJ1-6, with D hard to call. Trimming pared 1 base from V and 9 bases from J, leaving 19 bases between. The CDR3 runs to 17 residues. Germline V gene sequence: CDR1 KGHSH, CDR2 LQKENI. CDR3 in DNA: TGTGCCAGCTCACCACGGACTGACCTTTGGGATCGTTCACCCCTCCACTTT. Its protein product is CASSPRTDLWDRSPLHF.

This chain connects TRBV30 to TRBJ1-1; TRBD1 agrees at 8 bases. Trimming cost V 1 base and J 2 bases; bases outside gene matches: 12. The V gene's germline CDR1 is GTSNPN and CDR2 SVGIG (reference sequence). The length of the CDR3 is 17 residues. The CDR3 region is CAWSGDRGPNINTEAFF. The CDR3 DNA reads TGTGCCTGGAGTGGAGACAGGGGACCAAATATAAACACTGAAGCTTTCTTT.

V and J are TRBV11-3 and TRBJ2-2; tentatively, D is TRBD1 (6 bases). V shed 4 bases and J shed 1 base, with 13 bases lying between them. The CDR3 spans 16 residues. Germline assignment: CDR1 SGHNT and CDR2 YENEEA. The CDR3 here is CASSSAGRGNTGELFF. In DNA, the CDR3 is TGTGCCAGCAGCTCCGCGGGCAGGGGGAACACCGGGGAGCTGTTTTTT.

This clone was counted once. The chain couples TRBV5-6 to TRBJ2-7, with D hard to call. The CDR3 contains 13 residues. CDR1 SGHDT and CDR2 YYEEEE come from the germline V gene. The ends were cut back, 1 base at V and 1 base at J, with 6 bases in the middle. CDR3 amino acids: CASSLYSSYEQYF. CDR3 sequence (DNA): TGTGCCAGCAGCTTGTACAGTTCCTACGAGCAGTACTTC.

The rearrangement uses TRBV19 and TRBJ2-2, with 9 bases identical to TRBD2. With 3 bases clipped from V and 4 bases from J, the junction kept 6 bases outside the gene matches. The CDR3 has 16 amino acids. Germline V gives CDR1 LNHDA, CDR2 SQIVND (reference sequence). Here the CDR3 DNA reads TGTGCCAGTAGTATTTTAGCGGGAGCGACCACCGGGGAGCTGTTTTTT. Protein sequence: CASSILAGATTGELFF.

The sample holds one count of this clone. The chain uses TRBV19 and TRBJ1-2, with 11 nucleotides matching TRBD1. After removal of 1 base from V and 0 bases from J, the junction contained 7 bases not matched to a gene. From germline, CDR1 is LNHDA and CDR2 SQIVND (reference sequence). This CDR3 has 18 residues. CDR3 in amino acids: CASSIGTGGIGANYGYTF. As DNA, the CDR3 is TGTGCCAGTAGTATAGGGACAGGGGGCATAGGAGCTAACTATGGCTACACCTTC.

V usage is TRBV14 and J usage is TRBJ1-1; D is unclear. V lost 1 base to trimming and J lost 4 bases, with 13 bases between them. The CDR3 loop spans 15 amino acids. CDR1 and CDR2 from the germline V gene are SGHDN and FVKESK. The CDR3 loop is CASSQGSGMSTEAFF. The CDR3 DNA reads TGTGCCAGCAGCCAAGGTTCGGGGATGAGCACTGAAGCTTTCTTT.

The chain employs TRBV14 and TRBJ1-2; possible D gene TRBD1, 5 bases. There are 18 residues in the CDR3. Germline CDR1 is SGHDN and CDR2 is FVKESK. The V and J ends lost 0 bases and 4 bases respectively, with 21 bases between them. CDR3 sequence: CASSQDSGVTSSPYGYTF. CDR3 sequence (DNA): TGTGCCAGCAGCCAAGATTCGGGGGTCACATCATCCCCCTATGGCTACACCTTC.

The gene calls are TRBV2 and TRBJ1-4; 7 nucleotides align to TRBD1. The CDR3 totals 15 residues. V was clipped by 6 bases and J by 0 bases; unmatched bases: 4. Germline V gene sequence: CDR1 SNHLY, CDR2 FYNNEI. The CDR3 bases are TGTGCCAGCAGAGGGGGCTCAGCAACTAATGAAAAACTGTTTTTT. Translated: CASRGGSATNEKLFF. The full variable domain, in which reference TRBV2 and TRBJ1-4 provide the parts outside the CDR3, is EPEVTQTPSHQVTQMGQEVILRCVPISNHLYFYWYRQILGQKVEFLVSFYNNEISEKSEIFDDQFSVERPDGSNFTLKIRSTKLEDSAMYFCASRGGSATNEKLFFGSGTQLSVL.

The chain combines TRBV19 with TRBJ2-1; 8 nucleotides match TRBD2. This CDR3 is 18 amino acids long. The V gene end was trimmed by 1 base and the J gene end by 6 bases; junction bases not matched to a gene: 14. Germline assignment: CDR1 LNHDA and CDR2 SQIVND (reference sequence). The CDR3 loop reads CASSIGPFAAGGSNEQFF. The CDR3 coding sequence is TGTGCCAGTAGTATAGGCCCTTTTGCTGCGGGAGGCAGCAATGAGCAGTTCTTC.

The chain links TRBV19 to TRBJ2-1; no clear D. Germline V CDR1 and CDR2: LNHDA, SQIVND (reference sequence). The CDR3 is 16 amino acids. Trimming removed 0 bases at V and 0 bases at J, with 9 bases between. The CDR3, as DNA: TGTGCCAGTAGTATAGAGCACCTCGGCTCCTACAATGAGCAGTTCTTC. Translation gives CASSIEHLGSYNEQFF.

This clone is a singleton in its sample. This chain joins TRBV7-2 and TRBJ1-1; TRBD1 aligns across 7 bases. V lost 5 bases to trimming and J lost 11 bases; unmatched junction nucleotides: 11. CDR1 SGHTA and CDR2 FQGNSA come from the germline V gene. The CDR3 spans 13 residues. CDR3 bases: TGTGCCAGCAGCCCAGAGGCAGGGGGGAGGGCTTTCTTT. Translated: CASSPEAGGRAFF.

The gene calls are TRBV5-8 and TRBJ1-1; perhaps TRBD1 as D (5 bases). CDR3 size: 14 residues. Germline V lookup: CDR1 SGHTS, CDR2 YDEGEE. V was clipped by 2 bases and J by 5 bases, with 13 bases between them. CDR3 DNA sequence: TGTGCCAGCAGCTTTAATACGGGGGATACTGAAGCTTTCTTT. Protein product: CASSFNTGDTEAFF.

This chain uses TRBV28 with TRBJ1-1; possibly TRBD1 for D (5 bases). This CDR3 spans 14 amino acids. Between the trimmed V and J ends, which lost 7 bases and 10 bases, there was a span of 22 bases. Germline V gene lookup returns CDR1 MDHEN and CDR2 SYDVKM. The CDR3 is CASKLRSGAGGAFF. CDR3 DNA: TGTGCCAGCAAATTAAGATCGGGCGCGGGGGGAGCTTTCTTT.

The chain couples TRBV7-9 to TRBJ1-2, with D uncertain. Trimming removed 5 bases from V and 6 bases from J, with 13 bases in between. The V gene's germline CDR1 is SEHNR and CDR2 FQNEAQ (reference sequence). The CDR3 extends over 13 amino acids. The CDR3 nucleotides read TGTGCCAGCAGCCCGGCCCAGGCCCATGGCTACACCTTC. Residues: CASSPAQAHGYTF.

There are a few counts of this clone. The V call is TRBV5-1, the J call TRBJ1-1, with 7 bases aligning to TRBD1. V was pared by 0 bases and J by 0 bases, with 2 bases of the junction left unmatched. This CDR3 spans 15 amino acids. Germline V gene lookup returns CDR1 SGHRS and CDR2 YFSETQ. The CDR3 DNA follows: TGCGCCAGCAGCTTGGGGGGACAGATGAACACTGAAGCTTTCTTT. This encodes CASSLGGQMNTEAFF.

This rearrangement joins TRBV19 to TRBJ1-3; D unresolved. Per the germline V gene, CDR1 is LNHDA and CDR2 is SQIVND (reference sequence). V dropped 2 bases and J dropped 0 bases, with 8 bases sitting between them. This CDR3 comprises 15 residues. The CDR3 here is CASSISRNSGNTIYF. The DNA of the CDR3 is TGTGCCAGTAGTATAAGCCGCAACTCTGGAAACACCATATATTTT.

The chain links TRBV12-3 or TRBV12-4 to TRBJ2-3; D may be TRBD1 (6 bases). V dropped 8 bases and J dropped 5 bases, with 11 bases sitting between them. The CDR3 is 12 amino acids. CDR3: CASGGLRDTQYF. CDR3 nucleotides: TGTGCCAGCGGGGGCCTCAGAGATACGCAGTATTTT.